This T cell receptor beta chain was captured by sequencing in a study of OX40 agonist ivuxolimab in advanced cancers. Across the whole study: Patients receiving dose escalation had hepatocellular carcinoma, melanoma, renal cell or head and neck cancer. Study-level findings and limits: Both blood CD4+ and CD8+ T cells showed clonal growth by week 6 at 0.1 to 3.0 mg/kg.

Produced via immunoSEQ multiplex PCR; TCRdb's table is partial and in-frame only. The data contain 85,000 to 100,000 clones, approximately 94% of them singletons. This CDR3 region has 16 residues. V was trimmed by 0 bases and J by 7 bases, leaving 17 bases between them. Germline V lookup: CDR1 SGHRS, CDR2 YFSETQ. A word on this clone: What it binds is unknown.

This receptor was taken from an adult with an advanced solid tumor such as melanoma, head and neck, liver or kidney cancer. The specimen was CD4+ or CD8+ T cells sorted from blood, collected in a trial of the OX40 agonist ivuxolimab. The chain employs TRBV5-1 and TRBJ1-5; D might be TRBD1 (5 bases). CDR3 region: CASSLGEGGARQPQHF. The CDR3 coding sequence is TGCGCCAGCAGCTTGGGAGAGGGAGGGGCAAGGCAGCCCCAGCATTTT.